The 23 T cell receptor beta chains below were found in one sample sequenced in a study of radiotherapy plus CTLA-4 blockade in lung cancer. Sequencing used immunoSEQ multiplex PCR; TCRdb keeps in-frame clones, though not all of them. The sample holds 80,000 to 95,000 clones, roughly four fifths seen once. This specimen consisted of peripheral blood, obtained from a patient treated with radiotherapy plus ipilimumab. The receptors were sampled from a human donor with non-small cell lung cancer who had stable disease on radiotherapy plus ipilimumab.

This clone occurred a few times. This chain's CDR3 is CASSVGTGIGYTF. The CDR3 nucleotides are TGTGCCAGCAGCGTCGGGACAGGGATAGGCTACACCTTC. This chain joins TRBV9 and TRBJ1-2; 9 bases line up with TRBD1. CDR3 size: 13 residues. J lost 8 bases, V lost 2 bases, and 4 bases had no gene match. The germline V gene has CDR1 SGDLS and CDR2 YYNGEE. The full variable domain, rest sourced from reference TRBV9 and TRBJ1-2, is DSGVTQTPKHLITATGQRVTLRCSPRSGDLSVYWYQQSLDQGLQFLIQYYNGEERAKGNILERFSAQQFPDLHSELNLSSLELGDSALYFCASSVGTGIGYTFGSGTRLTVV.

The chain couples TRBV18 to TRBJ2-1, with D possibly matching TRBD2 (6 bases). Looked up from germline, CDR1 is KGHSH and CDR2 is LQKENI. The V gene lost 6 bases and the J gene lost 8 bases, with 14 bases spanning the gap. This CDR3 contains 13 residues. The CDR3 loop reads CASSRGRRDEQFF. CDR3 in DNA: TGTGCCAGCTCCCGGGGCAGGAGGGATGAGCAGTTCTTC.

The genes are TRBV7-9 and TRBJ2-4; D not certain. Trimming removed 5 bases at V and 0 bases at J, with 11 bases between. The CDR3 spans 15 residues. In germline, CDR1 is SEHNR, CDR2 FQNEAQ (reference sequence). CDR3 sequence reads: CASSPGPLAKNIQYF. The CDR3 DNA follows: TGTGCCAGCAGCCCTGGGCCACTAGCCAAAAACATTCAGTACTTC.

This sequence joins TRBV11-3 and TRBJ2-5, with a tentative D call TRBD1 (6 bases). There are 14 residues in the CDR3. Germline V gene sequence: CDR1 SGHNT, CDR2 YENEEA. Trimming removed 3 bases from V and 5 bases from J, with 13 bases in between. CDR3 protein: CASSFGQKFETQYF. The CDR3 nucleotides are TGTGCCAGCAGCTTCGGACAGAAATTTGAGACCCAGTACTTC.

The chain recombines TRBV27 with TRBJ2-1; 8 bases agree with TRBD2. The CDR3 length is 16 residues. V shed 2 bases and J 8 bases; nucleotides not matched to a gene: 11. Per the germline V gene, CDR1 is MNHEY and CDR2 is SMNVEV (reference sequence). As DNA, the CDR3 is TGTGCCAGCAGTTTAAGCGGGACTAGTGGCTTCTATGAGCAGTTCTTC. Amino acids: CASSLSGTSGFYEQFF.

V usage is TRBV9 and J usage is TRBJ1-6; 8 positions agree with TRBD1. V gave up 4 bases and J gave up 10 bases; unmatched junction bases: 7. The CDR3 spans 14 residues. Per the germline V gene, CDR1 is SGDLS and CDR2 is YYNGEE. The CDR3 DNA reads TGTGCCAGCAGCCCTCAGGGGGCGGGATCACCCCTCCACTTT. Translated: CASSPQGAGSPLHF.

The chain links TRBV7-3 to TRBJ1-2; no clear D. Germline values: CDR1 SGHTA, CDR2 FQGTGA. The CDR3 is 15 amino acids. With 0 bases removed from V and 7 bases from J, the gap between germline ends came to 15 bases. As DNA, the CDR3 is TGTGCCAGCAGCTTAACGCCGGGGAGCCTGGGTGGCTACACCTTC. Translating it yields CASSLTPGSLGGYTF.

By its share, this clone is medium-sized. This chain links TRBV6-1 with TRBJ2-1; D call uncertain. V was trimmed by 7 bases and J by 3 bases, leaving 7 bases between them. This CDR3 region has 12 residues. Per the germline V gene, CDR1 is MNHNS and CDR2 is SASEGT. The CDR3 region is CASTDLYNEQFF. DNA of the CDR3: TGTGCCAGCACCGACCTCTACAATGAGCAGTTCTTC.

The gene calls are TRBV29-1 and TRBJ2-7; no definite D call. With 3 bases removed from V and 2 bases from J, the gap between germline ends came to 11 bases. The CDR3 sequence is 13 residues long. Germline V gene data show CDR1 as SQVTM and CDR2 as ANQGSEA. CDR3 bases: TGCAGCGTTGAGGGCGGAACTCCCTACGAGCAGTACTTC. It encodes CSVEGGTPYEQYF.

J is TRBJ1-6 and V is TRBV5-5; D is ambiguous. CDR3 size: 13 residues. Germline CDR1 SGHKS, CDR2 YYEKEE (reference sequence). The V end was cut by 4 bases, the J end by 10 bases, with 12 bases between. The CDR3 sequence: CASSIPGGSPLHF. In DNA, the CDR3 is TGTGCCAGCAGCATTCCCGGAGGATCACCCCTCCACTTT.

The rearrangement joins TRBV19 to TRBJ2-7; a possible D gene is TRBD1 (6 bases). Trimming cost V 5 bases and J 3 bases, with 11 bases left between them. The CDR3 has 13 residues. Germline CDR1 reads LNHDA; CDR2 reads SQIVND (reference sequence). The CDR3 bases are TGTGCCAGTAGTCGAGGACAGTTCTACGAGCAGTACTTC. Amino acids: CASSRGQFYEQYF.

This chain connects TRBV27 to TRBJ2-1, with D tentatively TRBD2 (7 bases). CDR1 is MNHEY and CDR2 is SMNVEV in the germline V gene (reference sequence). Trimming shortened V by 6 bases and J by 8 bases, and 23 bases separated the two germline ends. This CDR3 spans 16 amino acids. For the CDR3, the DNA is TGTGCCAGCAGGGCGTTTGGGGGGGCTAAGAAGTATGAGCAGTTCTTC. Its translation: CASRAFGGAKKYEQFF.

This chain links TRBV19 with TRBJ1-1; unclear D gene. This CDR3 is built from 11 residues. Germline V gene data show CDR1 as LNHDA and CDR2 as SQIVND (reference sequence). Trimming pared 5 bases from V and 2 bases from J, leaving 3 bases between. This CDR3 is CASSPNTEAFF. CDR3 DNA: TGTGCCAGTAGTCCAAACACTGAAGCTTTCTTT. Full variable domain (remainder filled in from reference TRBV19 and TRBJ1-1): DGGITQSPKYLFRKEGQNVTLSCEQNLNHDAMYWYRQDPGQGLRLIYYSQIVNDFQKGDIAEGYSVSREKKESFPLTVTSAQKNPTAFYLCASSPNTEAFFGQGTRLTVV.

The V and J genes are TRBV11-2 and TRBJ1-2; 8 bases are a match to TRBD1. The CDR3 is 16 amino acids. Trimming removed 1 base from V and 4 bases from J; junction bases left unmatched: 8. Germline V gene lookup returns CDR1 SGHAT and CDR2 FQNNGV. The CDR3 DNA is TGTGCCAGCAGCTTAGGGGCCGGGACAGGCGCCTATGGCTACACCTTC. The encoded protein is CASSLGAGTGAYGYTF. Looking up the rest from reference TRBV11-2 and TRBJ1-2 gives the full variable domain: EAGVAQSPRYKIIEKRQSVAFWCNPISGHATLYWYQQILGQGPKLLIQFQNNGVVDDSQLPKDRFSAERLKGVDSTLKIQPAKLEDSAVYLCASSLGAGTGAYGYTFGSGTRLTVV.

This clone was recorded once. This chain connects TRBV28 to TRBJ1-2; the D is unclear. The germline V and J ends were trimmed by 2 bases and 4 bases, with 11 bases remaining between them. Germline CDR1 reads MDHEN; CDR2 reads SYDVKM. The CDR3 sequence is 14 residues long. The CDR3 spells CASSLSGTVYGYTF. The CDR3 DNA is TGTGCCAGCAGTTTAAGCGGCACCGTCTATGGCTACACCTTC.

The CDR3 region has the DNA TGTGCCAGCAGCGTAGAGGTGGGGGGCGAAGACGAGCAGTACTTC. Translated: CASSVEVGGEDEQYF. V is TRBV9 and J is TRBJ2-7; tentatively, D is TRBD1 or TRBD2 (6 bases each). Looked up from germline, CDR1 is SGDLS and CDR2 is YYNGEE. The CDR3 extends over 15 amino acids. Between the trimmed V and J ends, which lost 0 bases and 5 bases, there was a span of 15 bases.

In DNA, the CDR3 is TGTGCCAGCAGCTTGTCACAGTACACTGAAGCTTTCTTT. Amino acids: CASSLSQYTEAFF. The V gene is TRBV7-3, the J gene TRBJ1-1; D gene unclear. Trimming took 3 bases from V and 3 from J, leaving 8 bases between them. Germline CDR1 SGHTA, CDR2 FQGTGA. The CDR3 has 13 amino acids. Based on the CDR3 plus reference TRBV7-3 and TRBJ1-1, the full variable domain is GAGVSQTPSNKVTEKGKYVELRCDPISGHTALYWYRQSLGQGPEFLIYFQGTGAADDSGLPNDRFFAVRPEGSVSTLKIQRTERGDSAVYLCASSLSQYTEAFFGQGTRLTVV.

The CDR3 reads CASSIGRGDQETQYF. The CDR3 bases are TGTGCCAGTAGTATCGGTAGAGGGGACCAAGAGACCCAGTACTTC. This sequence joins TRBV19 and TRBJ2-5; D is possibly TRBD1 or TRBD2 (5 bases each). Germline CDR1 reads LNHDA; CDR2 reads SQIVND (reference sequence). The CDR3 is made up of 15 amino acids. Trimming stripped 3 bases from V and 0 bases from J, with 11 bases between. The full variable domain, completed using reference TRBV19 and TRBJ2-5, is DGGITQSPKYLFRKEGQNVTLSCEQNLNHDAMYWYRQDPGQGLRLIYYSQIVNDFQKGDIAEGYSVSREKKESFPLTVTSAQKNPTAFYLCASSIGRGDQETQYFGPGTRLLVL.

The V and J genes are TRBV19 and TRBJ2-7; possible D gene TRBD1, 6 bases. V was pared by 5 bases and J by 2 bases, with 16 bases between. The CDR3 consists of 15 residues. CDR1 and CDR2 from the germline V gene are LNHDA and SQIVND (reference sequence). CDR3 DNA sequence: TGTGCCAGTAGTTCCCGGACAGAGACAACCTACGAGCAGTACTTC. Amino acid sequence: CASSSRTETTYEQYF. Drawing the rest from reference TRBV19 and TRBJ2-7, the complete variable domain is DGGITQSPKYLFRKEGQNVTLSCEQNLNHDAMYWYRQDPGQGLRLIYYSQIVNDFQKGDIAEGYSVSREKKESFPLTVTSAQKNPTAFYLCASSSRTETTYEQYFGPGTRLTVT.

This chain links TRBV5-1 with TRBJ2-1, with D perhaps matching TRBD2 (6 bases). In germline, CDR1 is SGHRS, CDR2 YFSETQ. V was cut by 4 bases and J by 7 bases, with 27 bases left in between. This CDR3 has 18 residues. CDR3 protein: CASSIQIGGKGPGNEQFF. The CDR3 bases are TGCGCCAGCAGCATCCAGATCGGCGGGAAAGGACCGGGGAATGAGCAGTTCTTC.

The J gene is TRBJ2-7, the V gene TRBV30; D tentatively reads TRBD1 or TRBD2 (6 bases each). Trimming took 0 bases from V and 2 from J, leaving 11 bases between them. CDR1 and CDR2 (germline): GTSNPN, SVGIG (reference sequence). CDR3 length equals 14 residues. The CDR3 here is CAWSVKRGAYEQYF. The CDR3 coding sequence is TGTGCCTGGAGTGTAAAAAGGGGGGCCTACGAGCAGTACTTC.

This chain uses TRBV7-9 with TRBJ2-1; perhaps TRBD1 as D (5 bases). This CDR3 contains 16 residues. Germline assignment: CDR1 SEHNR and CDR2 FQNEAQ (reference sequence). V lost 0 bases to trimming and J lost 7 bases, with 16 bases between them. DNA of the CDR3: TGTGCCAGCAGCTTAGCGTCAAGGGGATTCGGTAATGAGCAGTTCTTC. Its translation: CASSLASRGFGNEQFF.

A single count supports this clone. This chain joins TRBV29-1 and TRBJ1-5, with TRBD1 as a possible D gene (5 bases). The germline V gene has CDR1 SQVTM and CDR2 ANQGSEA. The V end was cut by 5 bases, the J end by 4 bases, with 24 bases between. CDR3 length: 17 amino acids. DNA of the CDR3: TGCAGCGTTTCCCAGGGAGCAGGGAGGGTAGGGAATCAGCCCCAGCATTTT. Translation: CSVSQGAGRVGNQPQHF. Full variable domain (missing parts from reference TRBV29-1 and TRBJ1-5): SAVISQKPSRDICQRGTSLTIQCQVDSQVTMMFWYRQQPGQSLTLIATANQGSEATYESGFVIDKFPISRPNLTFSTLTVSNMSPEDSSIYLCSVSQGAGRVGNQPQHFGDGTRLSIL.